This T cell receptor beta chain derives from a study of T cell responses to AZD1222 COVID-19 vaccine. Clones were read by immunoSEQ multiplex PCR, and TCRdb kept only the in-frame ones, dropping some. The table lists approximately 82,000 clones, 90% to 95% of them singletons. This CDR3 spans 17 amino acids. V was shortened by 1 base and J by 1 base, with 14 bases between the two germline ends. Germline V gene sequence: CDR1 SGHVS, CDR2 FQNEAQ. Remarks on this clone: Antigen unknown.

Second doses at about 4 or about 12 weeks were pooled. General study points: Spike-specific TCR repertoires showed rising breadth and depth after two AZD1222 doses. The study identified only 6 or 7 AZD1222 recipients as seropositive at baseline. In all cases, repertoires were sampled only after the peak T cell response.

This sequence originates from an adult who received the AZD1222 COVID-19 vaccine. Sequencing was performed on peripheral blood, taken 28 days after the second AZD1222 dose. The genes are TRBV7-8 and TRBJ1-3, with D perhaps TRBD1 (6 bases). The CDR3 DNA reads as TGTGCCAGCAGCTTAGTTGGGGGCAGCAGATCTGGAAACACCATATATTTT. Translating gives CASSLVGGSRSGNTIYF.